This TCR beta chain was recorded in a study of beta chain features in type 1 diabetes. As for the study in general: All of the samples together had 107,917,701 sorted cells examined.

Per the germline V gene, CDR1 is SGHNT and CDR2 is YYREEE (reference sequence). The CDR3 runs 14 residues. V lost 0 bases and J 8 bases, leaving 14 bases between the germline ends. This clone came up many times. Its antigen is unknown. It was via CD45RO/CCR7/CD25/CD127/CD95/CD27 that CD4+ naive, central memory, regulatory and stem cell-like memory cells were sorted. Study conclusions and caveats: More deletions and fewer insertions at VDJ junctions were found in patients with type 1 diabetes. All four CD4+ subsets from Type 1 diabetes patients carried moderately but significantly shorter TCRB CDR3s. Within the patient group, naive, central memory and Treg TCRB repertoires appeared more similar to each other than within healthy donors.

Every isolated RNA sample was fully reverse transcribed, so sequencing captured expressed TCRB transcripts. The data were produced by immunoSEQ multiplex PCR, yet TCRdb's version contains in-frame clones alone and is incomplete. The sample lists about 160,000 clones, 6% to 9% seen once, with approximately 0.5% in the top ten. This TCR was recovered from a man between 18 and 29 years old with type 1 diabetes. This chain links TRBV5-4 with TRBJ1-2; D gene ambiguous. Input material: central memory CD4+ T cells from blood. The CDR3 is CASSLDLLPRGYTF. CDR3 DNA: TGTGCCAGCAGCTTGGACCTCCTACCCCGAGGCTACACCTTC.